This T cell receptor beta chain appears in the sequencing data of a study of PD-1 blockade in mismatch repair-deficient tumors. TCRdb's table, derived via immunoSEQ multiplex PCR, lists solely in-frame clones and lacks some. The repertoire holds approximately 110,000 clones, with 60% to 85% as singletons. The CDR3 has 17 amino acids. With 2 bases clipped from V and 5 bases from J, the junction kept 12 bases outside the gene matches. CDR1 is SGHNT, CDR2 YENEEA, per germline. Source: peripheral blood, taken 60 weeks after starting pembrolizumab. The V and J genes are TRBV11-3 and TRBJ1-1; 9 nucleotides match TRBD1. This receptor was obtained from an adult with mismatch repair-deficient cancer. For the CDR3, the DNA is TGTGCCAGCAGCTTATTCGGGGGACAGGGTAAGAATACTGAAGCTTTCTTT. This sequence encodes CASSLFGGQGKNTEAFF.